Listed below are T cell receptor beta chains from one sample, sequenced in a study of STAT5B mutations in CD4+ large granular lymphocyte leukemia. TCRdb keeps only in-frame clones here, not all; method: immunoSEQ multiplex PCR. The profile shows 20,000 to 25,000 clones, 79% of them singletons. The sample taken for sequencing was CD4+ T cells from blood buffy coats. These receptors came from a human donor in good health. Both conserved end residues are part of each CDR3. Fields, in order: J gene, V gene, CDR3 protein.

>TRBJ1-1|TRBV19
CASSIQGTEAFF
>TRBJ2-3|TRBV11-3
CASSLGTSSSTDTQYF
>TRBJ2-7|TRBV11-3
CASSLTSGGSYEQYF
>TRBJ2-5|TRBV2
CASSLTFTWGQETQYF
>TRBJ1-4|TRBV2
CASSERRDRNEKLFF
>TRBJ1-1|TRBV6-1
CASSMTGMNTEAFF
>TRBJ2-7|TRBV6-6
CASSWGTGGFHEQYF
>TRBJ2-1|TRBV29-1
CSAEGSPGTIHEQFF
>TRBJ1-5|TRBV27
CASSLNRYNQPQHF
>TRBJ2-1|TRBV7-8
CASSKNRLVKNNEQFF
>TRBJ1-4|TRBV7-8
CASRGGSADYNEKLFF
>TRBJ2-1|TRBV11-2
CASSQYRGRSYNEQFF
>TRBJ1-1|TRBV7-8
CASKGDRVNTEAFF
>TRBJ1-2|TRBV2
CASTRQAYGYTF
>TRBJ1-2|TRBV6-6
CASSYRNSYGYTF
>TRBJ1-1|TRBV27
CASSLRGGDTEAFF
>TRBJ2-7|TRBV6-1
CASSVDTPRSYEQYF
>TRBJ2-4|TRBV29-1
CSVATQAKNIQYF
>TRBJ2-3|TRBV10-3
CAIRPHTQYF
>TRBJ1-1|TRBV27
CASSLLGGIANTEAFF
>TRBJ2-5|TRBV19
CASSTTRETQYF
>TRBJ2-5|TRBV11-3
CASMGSQETQYF
>TRBJ2-5|TRBV29-1
CSVLSQGGETQYF
>TRBJ2-3|TRBV11-2
CASSLRGALGDTQYF
>TRBJ2-1|TRBV19
CASSIPTSGRIGNEQFF
>TRBJ1-2|TRBV11-2
CASSLDIHRNIYGYTF
>TRBJ1-1|TRBV19
CASSIRGQVNWGTEAFF
>TRBJ1-1|TRBV10-3
CAISYEQEYTEAFF
>TRBJ2-1|TRBV29-1
CSVGVSSYNEQFF
>TRBJ2-2|TRBV23-1
CASSFAPGRRNTGELFF
>TRBJ2-1|TRBV6-5
CASSRDRGANEQFF
>TRBJ2-7|TRBV5-1
CASSLEGTMSDITF
>TRBJ1-1|TRBV7-2
CASSPRVRETEAFF
>TRBJ1-1|TRBV16
CASSQYSDLEAFF
>TRBJ1-2|TRBV2
CASSEQGVLVGYGYTF
>TRBJ1-5|TRBV5-5
CASSLYGTTYSNQPQHF
>TRBJ2-1|TRBV25-1
CASGRQGRNNEQFF
>TRBJ2-7|TRBV9
CASSVGPSGSGYEQYF
>TRBJ1-1|TRBV11-2
CASSLMWNTEAFF
>TRBJ2-7|TRBV11-2
CASSLAASGSYEQYF
>TRBJ2-1|TRBV11-3
CASSYFSGRYSYNEQFF
>TRBJ2-1|TRBV10-3
CAITLGSGAYNEQFF
>TRBJ1-5|TRBV5-1
CANSPGTAPNQPQHF
>TRBJ2-1|TRBV7-9
CASSGRLASNEQFF
>TRBJ2-7|TRBV7-8
CASSSRTSGDYEQYF
>TRBJ1-2|TRBV30
CASNLGQDGYTF
>TRBJ2-1|TRBV11-3
CASSTGQPNNEQFF
>TRBJ2-5|TRBV29-1
CSVEDTLGTRAQYF
>TRBJ2-1|TRBV11-2
CASSITSGSSYNEQFF
>TRBJ1-2|TRBV19
CASSIYYGYTF
>TRBJ2-3|TRBV7-6
CASSFGGSRTDTQYF
>TRBJ1-1|TRBV6-1
CASSEFKGPEAFF
>TRBJ2-5|TRBV5-1
CASSRNSVNQETQYF